This T cell receptor (beta chain) was sequenced for a study of T-cell reconstitution after alpha-beta-depleted transplantation in children. Molecular barcoding with unique molecular identifiers was used for the TCRbeta library. TCRdb reanalysed the PCR reads using MiXCR and keeps one entry per CDR3 protein. The profile shows 350,000 to 450,000 distinct CDR3 sequences, 13% of them singletons. This sequence was found in a human donor who donated a stem cell graft to a child with Fanconi anemia. The sequencing here drew on PBMCs, taken from the stem cell graft.

The DNA for the CDR3 is TGTGCCAGCAGTCTAAACGACAGGGCCACAGATACGCAGTATTTT. This codes for CASSLNDRATDTQYF. The chain employs TRBV12-3 or TRBV12-4 and TRBJ2-3, with 7 nucleotides matching TRBD1. CDR3 size: 15 residues. V was clipped by 5 bases and J by 2 bases; unmatched bases: 7.